The 14 T cell receptor beta chains below all came from one sample that was sequenced in a study of somatic mutations in cytotoxic T cells in rheumatoid arthritis (dated by TCRdb to 2017 to 2019). Libraries came from the immunoSEQ multiplex PCR assay. TCRdb limited this immuneACCESS table to in-frame rearrangements with V and J called. A share of clones is missing; checked studies link under half to unresolved V genes, and the rest is unexplained. The sample has several thousand clones on record, roughly three quarters of them singletons. The top ten hold 4.5% to 6% of the sample. The specimen was CD8+ T cells sorted from blood. The receptors originated from an adult with rheumatoid arthritis.

The V call is TRBV27, the J call TRBJ2-1; D is undetermined. CDR3 size: 16 residues. Germline loops: CDR1 MNHEY, CDR2 SMNVEV (reference sequence). The V gene lost 0 bases and the J gene lost 4 bases, with 13 bases spanning the gap. The CDR3 loop reads CASSLSGSRPYNEQFF. The CDR3 coding sequence is TGTGCCAGCAGTTTATCGGGATCAAGACCGTACAATGAGCAGTTCTTC.

This clone was counted a few times. The genes are TRBV21-1 and TRBJ2-4. TRBV21-1 is designated a pseudogene. The CDR3 runs to 12 residues. The CDR3 DNA sequence: TGTGCCAGCATAACGAGAGGGGCGGGTCAGTACTTC. The encoded protein is CASITRGAGQYF.

This chain uses TRBV10-2 with TRBJ1-1; D is possibly TRBD1 (6 bases). Looked up from germline, CDR1 is WSHSY and CDR2 is SAAADI. This CDR3 is 14 amino acids long. V lost 6 bases and J lost 9, with 20 bases in between. In DNA, the CDR3 is TGCGCCAGCAGAGAGGCGGCTGGACAGACTAAAGCTTTCTTT. It codes for CASREAAGQTKAFF.

This rearrangement joins TRBV29-1 to TRBJ2-7, with D unresolved. Per the germline V gene, CDR1 is SQVTM and CDR2 is ANQGSEA. V was clipped by 0 bases and J by 6 bases, with 6 bases between them. The CDR3 consists of 11 residues. The CDR3 reads CSVEDFPEQYF. The DNA for the CDR3 is TGCAGCGTTGAAGATTTCCCCGAGCAGTACTTC.

This clone was seen only once. The genes are TRBV9 and TRBJ1-1, with TRBD1 as a possible D gene (6 bases). This CDR3 spans 13 amino acids. Germline CDR1 and CDR2: SGDLS and YYNGEE. Trimming pared 4 bases from V and 5 bases from J, leaving 12 bases between. The DNA for the CDR3 is TGTGCCAGCAGCCCCGAAAGGGGGACTGAAGCTTTCTTT. Its protein product is CASSPERGTEAFF.

The chain has TRBV11-3 and TRBJ2-6; D call uncertain. The CDR3 sequence is 16 residues long. The V and J ends lost 5 bases and 5 bases respectively, with 16 bases between them. Looked up from germline, CDR1 is SGHNT and CDR2 is YENEEA. The DNA for the CDR3 is TGTGCCAGCAGCACAATTCGACAAAGTCGGGCCAACGTCCTGACTTTC. It yields the protein CASSTIRQSRANVLTF. Supplemented by reference TRBV11-3 and TRBJ2-6, the full variable domain reads EAGVVQSPRYKIIEKKQPVAFWCNPISGHNTLYWYLQNLGQGPELLIRYENEEAVDDSQLPKDRFSAERLKGVDSTLKIQPAELGDSAVYLCASSTIRQSRANVLTFGAGSRLTVL.

The V call is TRBV28, the J call TRBJ2-7; D is undetermined. Germline V gene lookup returns CDR1 MDHEN and CDR2 SYDVKM. This CDR3 has 13 residues. The germline V and J ends were trimmed by 10 bases and 5 bases, with 18 bases remaining between them. The CDR3 region has the DNA TGTGCCACCTCAAGGCGCCCGTGGGACGAGCAGTACTTC. Protein product: CATSRRPWDEQYF.

This clone was seen a single time. The rearrangement uses TRBV7-8 and TRBJ2-5; D not certain. Per germline, CDR1 SGHVS and CDR2 FQNEAQ. Trimming shortened V by 4 bases and J by 4 bases, and 16 bases separated the two germline ends. This CDR3 is built from 15 residues. The CDR3 is CASSSLTPVAETQYF. Here the CDR3 DNA reads TGTGCCAGCAGCTCCCTGACTCCCGTGGCAGAGACCCAGTACTTC.

The chain is built from TRBV5-4 and TRBJ2-1, with 7 nucleotides matching TRBD1. The CDR3 totals 13 residues. V lost 5 bases and J lost 10; bases outside the gene matches: 9. In germline, CDR1 is SGHNT, CDR2 YYREEE (reference sequence). The CDR3 is CASRSTGSVEQFF. The CDR3 nucleotides are TGTGCCAGCAGGTCGACAGGGTCGGTGGAGCAGTTCTTC.

This chain joins TRBV27 and TRBJ1-1; D is uncertain. CDR1 and CDR2 (germline): MNHEY, SMNVEV (reference sequence). The CDR3 spans 16 residues. V dropped 3 bases and J dropped 1 base, with 15 bases sitting between them. The CDR3 nucleotides are TGTGCCAGCAGTTTCTCCCCCCCGGATTGGAACACTGAAGCTTTCTTT. Translating gives CASSFSPPDWNTEAFF.

The chain recombines TRBV2 with TRBJ2-7; TRBD2 agrees at 14 bases. The CDR3 contains 15 residues. After removal of 4 bases from V and 6 bases from J, the junction contained 5 bases not matched to a gene. Per germline, CDR1 SNHLY and CDR2 FYNNEI. For the CDR3, the DNA is TGTGCCAGCAGTGTTGGGACTAGCGGGAGCCCCGAGCAGTACTTC. Amino acids: CASSVGTSGSPEQYF.

The gene calls are TRBV2 and TRBJ1-1, with 7 bases fitting TRBD1. The trim removed 2 bases at V and 9 bases at J, leaving 9 bases unmatched. CDR1 SNHLY and CDR2 FYNNEI come from the germline V gene. CDR3 length equals 14 residues. The CDR3 coding sequence is TGTGCCAGCAGTGAATGGACAGGATTAAATCAAGCTTTCTTT. It encodes CASSEWTGLNQAFF.

Only one count was recorded for this clone. The chain is built from TRBV5-1 and TRBJ2-5; 8 bases match TRBD1. J was trimmed by 4 bases and V by 4 bases; bases with no gene match: 15. CDR1 is SGHRS and CDR2 is YFSETQ in the germline V gene. This CDR3 is 17 amino acids long. CDR3 sequence: CASSPTGQVVTTETQYF. The DNA for the CDR3 is TGCGCCAGCAGCCCAACGGGACAGGTGGTGACAACAGAGACCCAGTACTTC.

This clone was found a few times. V gene TRBV27 combines with J gene TRBJ2-1; 9 bases are shared with TRBD2. The CDR3 loop spans 16 amino acids. CDR1 and CDR2 from the germline V gene are MNHEY and SMNVEV (reference sequence). The J segment lost 2 bases and the V segment lost 6 bases, leaving 8 bases of the junction unmatched. CDR3 region: CASRTPGTSPYNEQFF. The CDR3 coding sequence is TGTGCCAGCAGAACCCCCGGGACTAGCCCCTACAATGAGCAGTTCTTC.